This TCR beta chain emerged from a study of CD8+ T cells in alopecia areata listed by TCRdb under 2018. Turning to the overall study: Treated patients were enrolled in an open-label pilot trial of oral tofacitinib at 5 to 10 mg twice daily for moderate-to-severe alopecia areata. Patients stayed on tofacitinib for 6 to 18 months and then had 6 months of follow-up off drug so that delayed response and recurrence could be assessed. High-throughput TCRbeta sequencing was used to examine T cell clonal expansion in alopecia areata in both the C3H/HeJ mouse model and human patients. Scalp tissue and sorted CD4+ and CD8+ peripheral blood T cells from patchy and totalis/universalis alopecia areata patients and from healthy controls were covered by human TCRbeta sequencing. Biopsies were taken from tofacitinib-treated patients at baseline and at 4 and 24 weeks of treatment, and a later scalp biopsy was taken in several of the tofacitinib-treated patients. Scalp clonality was compared among normal scalp (n=4), patchy alopecia areata scalp (n=8), and alopecia totalis/universalis scalp (n=8). RNA was extracted with the PAXgene miRNA kit for fixed scalp, the miRNeasy kit for PBMCs, and the RNeasy kit for mouse skin. Amplification of TCRbeta CDR3 regions was done by immunoSEQ multiplex PCR using 35 Vbeta forward primers and 13 Jbeta reverse primers. Here is what the overall study found, with its caveats: Higher clonality and more expanded CD8+ clones were observed in lesional scalp than in normal scalp, particularly in alopecia totalis/universalis, a finding suggestive of antigenic drive. Resident alphabeta T cells in normal human skin are also sequenced, complicating scalp TCR repertoire analysis, unlike mouse skin dominated by gammadelta T cells. Shared TCR sequences between patients were less evident than in mice, which may be partly attributable to HLA diversity in the patient population.

Receptor amplification or capture employed the immunoSEQ multiplex PCR assay. For TCR sequencing, RNA was extracted from every sample and reverse transcribed into cDNA to serve as template. SuperScript III was used to make first-strand cDNA, primed with a 2:1 mix of oligo-dT and random hexamers. Amplification bias was assessed with a synthetic immune receptor repertoire, and residual bias was removed computationally. The original pipeline was this. Raw reads were preprocessed to remove errors, and CDR3 was defined by IMGT conventions from the conserved cysteine to phenylalanine. Clonality was calculated as 1 minus Shannon entropy normalized by log2 of the number of productive unique TCRs. Whether each scalp clone was CD4 or CD8 was inferred by checking scalp TCRbeta sequences against the CD4 and CD8 repertoires from sorted blood. TCRdb's version of the immuneACCESS table is confined to in-frame rearrangements and falls short of the full clone set. An unresolved V gene accounts for under half of the shortfall where checked; the remainder is of unknown origin. The DNA gave D and trimming, while V, J and clone size come from that table. For this sample there are roughly 200,000 clones; 63% appear just once. Together, the top ten hold over 1.5% of the sample.

A word on this clone: Its antigen remains unidentified. Base-call qualities are not available, and no considerably larger clone is one nucleotide away.

The label giving this sample's time point can be read as: baseline before oral tofacitinib. Peripheral blood and lesional scalp punch biopsies were obtained from patients with alopecia areata. After PBMCs were isolated by density centrifugation and stained for CD3, CD4 and CD8, a FACSAria was used to sort CD4+ and CD8+ T cells. The germline V gene supplies CDR1 SGHTA and CDR2 FQGTGA. Reading from cysteine to phenylalanine, the CDR3 counts 14 amino acids. Of the read, only the CDR3 DNA is kept; its 42 bases are in frame from base 1. V trim: 4 bases; J trim: 4 bases; unmatched bases: 2. The chain is encoded by TRBV7-3 joined to TRBJ2-1, with 9 middle bases fitting TRBD2. Specimen: CD4+ T cells sorted from blood, collected at week 0. This clonotype originated in a human donor with alopecia areata. The nucleotides are TGTGCCAGCAGCTATAGCGGGGGATACAATGAGCAGTTCTTC. It codes for CASSYSGGYNEQFF.